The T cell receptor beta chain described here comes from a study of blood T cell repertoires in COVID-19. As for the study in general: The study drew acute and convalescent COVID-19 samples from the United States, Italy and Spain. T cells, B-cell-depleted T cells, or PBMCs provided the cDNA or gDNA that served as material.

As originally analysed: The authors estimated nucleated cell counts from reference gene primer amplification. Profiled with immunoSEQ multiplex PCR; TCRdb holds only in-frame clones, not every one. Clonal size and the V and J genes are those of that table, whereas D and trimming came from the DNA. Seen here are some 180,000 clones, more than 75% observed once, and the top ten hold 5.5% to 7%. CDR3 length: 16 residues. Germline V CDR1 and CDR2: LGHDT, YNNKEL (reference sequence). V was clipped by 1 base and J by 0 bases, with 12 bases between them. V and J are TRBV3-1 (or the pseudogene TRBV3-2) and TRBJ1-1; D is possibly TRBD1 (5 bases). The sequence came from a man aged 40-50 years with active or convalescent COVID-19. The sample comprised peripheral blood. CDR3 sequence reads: CASSQGRDSLNTEAFF. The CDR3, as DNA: TGTGCCAGCAGCCAAGGTCGAGACAGTCTGAACACTGAAGCTTTCTTT.